The entry below gives a single T cell receptor beta chain sequence along with its context. This entry is derived from a study of blood T cell repertoires in COVID-19. In the study overall: COVID-19 samples, acute and convalescent, were from the United States, Italy and Spain. The cDNA or gDNA used as material had been derived from T cells, B-cell-depleted T cells, or PBMCs.

Authors' data handling: Amplified reference gene primers provided the basis for estimating nucleated cell counts. TCRdb's table, derived via immunoSEQ multiplex PCR, lists solely in-frame clones and lacks some. The V and J calls and the clone size are those of that table, but D and trimming were determined from the DNA. The sample has 50,000 to 75,000 clones; about 93% are singletons. The V gene's germline CDR1 is SGHVS and CDR2 FQNEAQ. This CDR3 contains 15 residues. V shed 0 bases and J 5 bases; nucleotides not matched to a gene: 7. J is TRBJ2-7 and V is TRBV7-8, with 7 positions matching TRBD1. The specimen was peripheral blood. This sequence was found in a man aged 70 or older with active COVID-19. The CDR3 DNA is TGTGCCAGCAGCTTAGCCCTGACAGGGATCCACGAGCAGTACTTC. Protein product: CASSLALTGIHEQYF.